This T cell receptor (beta chain) was captured in a study of T cell repertoires in cytomegalovirus infection. Study as a whole: Public TCR beta signatures provided an indication of both CMV infection and a matching HLA type. The study, taken as a whole, reports: Using cumulative public TCR beta family frequency, the authors identified those who carried CMV together with the relevant HLA.

Germline values: CDR1 MNHEY, CDR2 SVGEGT. Trimming cost V 5 bases and J 3 bases, with 8 bases left between them. The CDR3 covers 13 residues. This clonotype was detected a few times. Its antigen is undetermined. TCRdb analysed the reads with MiXCR anew, one entry per CDR3 protein. The sample lists 800,000 to 950,000 distinct CDR3 sequences, 32% seen once, with under 15% in the top ten. This material consisted of cultured CD8+ T cells from PBMCs, taken from culture after CMV antigen stimulation. This sequence originates from a human donor in good health (CMV status not recorded). Some clones in this sample may be carry-over from other donors' samples. The rearrangement uses TRBV6-2 or TRBV6-3 and TRBJ2-1, with D uncertain. The DNA for the CDR3 is TGTGCCAGCAGTGTGGCTCTCTACAATGAGCAGTTCTTC. Protein sequence: CASSVALYNEQFF.